This TCR beta chain appears in the sequencing data of a study of regulatory T cells in long-lasting Graves disease. The time point: persistent/refractory GD, antithyroid drugs over 5 years with positive TRAb. PBMCs provided the RNA from which the TCR library was made. The V gene's germline CDR1 is WNHNN and CDR2 SYGVQD (reference sequence). The ends lost 0 bases at V and 0 bases at J; junction bases unmatched: 9. CDR3 size: 18 residues. This clonotype was counted ten times or more. TCR beta libraries were built with iRepertoire HTBI primers and Arm-PCR of CDR3 regions. MiXCR, run by TCRdb on the multiplex PCR reads, gives a single entry per CDR3 protein. The sample holds roughly 700,000 distinct CDR3 sequences, 30% seen once.

The rearrangement uses TRBV10-1 and TRBJ2-7; 9 bases are shared with TRBD2. This clonotype was sampled from a female donor with Graves disease. The source was peripheral blood mononuclear cells (PBMCs), collected when the disease was refractory, from a patient treated with antithyroid drugs. CDR3: CASSESQRGRESSYEQYF. Here the CDR3 DNA reads TGCGCCAGCAGTGAGTCCCAACGCGGGAGGGAGAGCTCCTACGAGCAGTACTTC.